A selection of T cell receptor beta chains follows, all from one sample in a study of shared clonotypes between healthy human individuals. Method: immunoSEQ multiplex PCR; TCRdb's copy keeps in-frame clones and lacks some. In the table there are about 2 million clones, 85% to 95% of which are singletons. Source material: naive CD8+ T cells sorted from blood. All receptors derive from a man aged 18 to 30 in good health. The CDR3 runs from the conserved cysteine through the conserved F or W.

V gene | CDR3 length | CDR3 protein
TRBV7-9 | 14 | CASSFGAGEETQYF
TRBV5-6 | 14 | CASSFYAHSYEQYF
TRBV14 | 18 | CASSRIGPSGIGTDTQYF
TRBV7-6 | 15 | CASSRSRGDTYEQYF
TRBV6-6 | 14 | CASTPTGLTYEQYF
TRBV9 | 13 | CASSAREAREAFF
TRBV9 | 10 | CASGGNTIYF
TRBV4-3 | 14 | CASSQDSGEREQYF
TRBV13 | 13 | CASSLGTAYGYTF
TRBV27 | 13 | CASSLDRANEQYF
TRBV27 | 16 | CASSLVAGASTDTQYF
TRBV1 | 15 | CTSSFRRWGNSPLHF
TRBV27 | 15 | CASSSVQGLNSPLHF
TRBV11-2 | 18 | CASSLDPAYPSSVYEQYF
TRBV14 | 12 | CASSRPEEKLFF
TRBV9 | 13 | CASSVHGADEQYF
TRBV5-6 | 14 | CASSSGASTYEQYF
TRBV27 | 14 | CASSLSAGGYEQYF
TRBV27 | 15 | CASSLVHISGQPQHF
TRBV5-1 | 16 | CASSFYPRGTVYGYTF
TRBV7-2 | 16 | CASSLEGLAGLETQYF
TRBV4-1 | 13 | CASSPSGRSEAFF
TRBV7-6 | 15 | CASSPQTGPNTEAFF
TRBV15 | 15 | CATSPEGLGQETQYF
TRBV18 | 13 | CASSPDSSYEQYF
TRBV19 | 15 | CASSIDAQGSYEQYF
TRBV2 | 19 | CASSERGYPWDRETYEQYF
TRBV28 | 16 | CASSLSPLANTGELFF
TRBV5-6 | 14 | CASSLYPQTYEQYF
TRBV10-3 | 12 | CAIRSGPGELFF
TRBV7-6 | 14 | CASSSERGTGELFF
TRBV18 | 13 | CASSPDRGTEAFF
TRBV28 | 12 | CASKTSGNTIYF
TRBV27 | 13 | CASSPLRNPWQYF
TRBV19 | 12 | CASSSQGGEQYF
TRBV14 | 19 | CASSQDPDPRTSGSWTQYF
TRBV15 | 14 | CATSLTGDYEKLFF
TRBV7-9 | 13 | CASSLPQMYEQYF
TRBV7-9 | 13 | CASSFGSEETQYF
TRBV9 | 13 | CASSQATQETQYF
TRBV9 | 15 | CASSVADRLNTEAFF
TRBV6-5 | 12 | CASSSDYNEQFF
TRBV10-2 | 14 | CASSELDLYNEQFF